This TCR beta chain was identified in a study of CD4 T cells in relation to SARS-CoV-2 and coronaviruses. The method was immunoSEQ multiplex PCR; TCRdb's version includes in-frame clones alone and lacks a portion of them. The table has more than 20,000 clones, less than 85% seen once. Before the COVID-19 pandemic, during about 2011-2019, CD4+ T cells were taken from unexposed donors. Isolation of CD4+ T cells took place after approximately 11 days in culture. Note on this clone: Its matching antigen is unknown.

The origin of this receptor is a human donor in good health. The sequenced sample consisted of CD4+ T cells from PBMCs, cultured in vitro.

In DNA form, the CDR3 reads TGTGCCAGTAGTATTCTGGCCCCCTTGGGACAGGGGCCTCAATTAAAAGAGACCCAGTACTTC. Translated, it gives CASSILAPLGQGPQLKETQYF. The V and J genes are TRBV19 and TRBJ2-5; 10 bases align to TRBD1. The CDR3 totals 21 residues. Per the germline V gene, CDR1 is LNHDA and CDR2 is SQIVND (reference sequence). The ends lost 3 bases at V and 3 bases at J; junction bases unmatched: 22. The full variable domain, completed using reference TRBV19 and TRBJ2-5, is DGGITQSPKYLFRKEGQNVTLSCEQNLNHDAMYWYRQDPGQGLRLIYYSQIVNDFQKGDIAEGYSVSREKKESFPLTVTSAQKNPTAFYLCASSILAPLGQGPQLKETQYFGPGTRLLVL.